The 24 T cell receptor beta chains presented below share a single source sample, sequenced in a study of shared clonotypes between healthy human individuals. CD45RO negativity and positive selection for CCR7 defined naive CD8 cells, a population that excluded terminally differentiated effector memory CD45RA+ cells. Measured with immunoSEQ multiplex PCR; TCRdb has only the in-frame clones, and not every one. The table includes about 2 million clones, approximately 94% detected once. What was sequenced was naive CD8+ T cells sorted from blood. These TCRs come from a man aged 18 to 29 in good health.

Concerning this clone itself: Additional DNA sequences in this sample encode the identical CDR3. The genes are TRBV5-6 and TRBJ1-6; D call uncertain. In germline, CDR1 is SGHDT, CDR2 YYEEEE. This CDR3 contains 13 residues. Trimming pared 0 bases from V and 10 bases from J, leaving 8 bases between. The CDR3 nucleotides are TGTGCCAGCAGCTTGGACCCAGAGTCACCCCTCCACTTT. Its translation is CASSLDPESPLHF.

To note about this clone: The sample has other DNA sequences that encode this CDR3 too. This chain connects TRBV7-9 to TRBJ2-7; D is perhaps TRBD1 (5 bases). This CDR3 is 15 amino acids long. V lost 0 bases and J lost 0, with 9 bases in between. Germline V gene sequence: CDR1 SEHNR, CDR2 FQNEAQ (reference sequence). The CDR3 protein is CASSLAQGFSYEQYF. Here the CDR3 DNA reads TGTGCCAGCAGCTTAGCTCAGGGTTTCTCCTACGAGCAGTACTTC. Variable domain in full (rest from reference TRBV7-9 and TRBJ2-7): DTGVSQNPRHKITKRGQNVTFRCDPISEHNRLYWYRQTLGQGPEFLTYFQNEAQLEKSRLLSDRFSAERPKGSFSTLEIQRTEQGDSAMYLCASSLAQGFSYEQYFGPGTRLTVT.

The chain is built from TRBV7-6 and TRBJ1-6, with 8 bases lining up with TRBD1. J lost 6 bases, V lost 1 base, and 5 bases had no gene match. Germline loops: CDR1 SGHVS, CDR2 FNYEAQ. The CDR3 loop spans 16 amino acids. The CDR3: CASSLVVQGGNSPLHF. The CDR3 DNA is TGTGCCAGCAGCTTAGTTGTACAGGGGGGTAATTCACCCCTCCACTTT. The variable domain in full, with the rest retrieved from reference TRBV7-6 and TRBJ1-6, is GAGVSQSPRYKVTKRGQDVALRCDPISGHVSLYWYRQALGQGPEFLTYFNYEAQQDKSGLPNDRFSAERPEGSISTLTIQRTEQRDSAMYRCASSLVVQGGNSPLHFGNGTRLTVT.

The chain employs TRBV6-4 and TRBJ2-7; D gene uncertain. Germline V gene data show CDR1 as MRHNA and CDR2 as SNTAGT. V was clipped by 3 bases and J by 2 bases, with 14 bases between them. This CDR3 comprises 15 residues. This CDR3 is CASSEYTEETYEQYF. The CDR3 coding sequence is TGTGCCAGCAGTGAATACACAGAGGAGACCTACGAGCAGTACTTC.

This rearrangement joins TRBV18 to TRBJ2-1; D is unclear. Germline CDR1 and CDR2: KGHSH and LQKENI. The V end lost 0 bases, the J end lost 4 bases, and 10 bases lay between the germline ends. The CDR3 runs to 15 residues. CDR3 residues: CASSPPITVYNEQFF. The CDR3 DNA follows: TGTGCCAGCTCACCACCTATTACAGTTTACAATGAGCAGTTCTTC.

A single count supports this clone. The J gene is TRBJ2-5, the V gene TRBV15, with 9 bases lining up with TRBD2. CDR1 LNHNV and CDR2 YYDKDF come from the germline V gene (reference sequence). The CDR3 loop spans 16 amino acids. Trimming cost V 0 bases and J 5 bases; bases outside gene matches: 7. CDR3 loop: CATSRERGGILETQYF. CDR3 in DNA: TGTGCCACCAGCAGAGAGCGGGGGGGCATTCTGGAGACCCAGTACTTC. The full variable domain, its missing parts supplied by reference TRBV15 and TRBJ2-5, is DAMVIQNPRYQVTQFGKPVTLSCSQTLNHNVMYWYQQKSSQAPKLLFHYYDKDFNNEADTPDNFQSRRPNTSFCFLDIRSPGLGDTAMYLCATSRERGGILETQYFGPGTRLLVL.

This clone was seen once. The V gene is TRBV5-6, the J gene TRBJ2-2; 7 nucleotides align to TRBD2. V was clipped by 0 bases and J by 4 bases; unmatched bases: 6. This CDR3 region has 16 residues. Germline lookup yields CDR1 SGHDT and CDR2 YYEEEE. The CDR3 region is CASSLALRGVTGELFF. The DNA for the CDR3 is TGTGCCAGCAGCTTGGCCCTACGGGGGGTCACCGGGGAGCTGTTTTTT.

The V gene is TRBV29-1, the J gene TRBJ2-2; 9 bases line up with TRBD1. Germline CDR1 reads SQVTM; CDR2 reads ANQGSEA. The CDR3 extends over 14 amino acids. Trimming cost V 7 bases and J 5 bases; bases outside gene matches: 8. The CDR3 bases are TGCAGCGCGGCCGGGGACAGGGTTACCGGGGAGCTGTTTTTT. Translated, it gives CSAAGDRVTGELFF.

The gene calls are TRBV6-1 and TRBJ2-6; no firm D call. CDR3 length equals 14 residues. Germline values: CDR1 MNHNS, CDR2 SASEGT. The ends were cut back, 1 base at V and 5 bases at J, with 6 bases in the middle. CDR3 DNA: TGTGCCAGCAGTGAAGTCACTCGGGCCAACGTCCTGACTTTC. Protein sequence: CASSEVTRANVLTF.

This clone was counted a single time. The sample carries other DNA sequences with the same CDR3. The chain is built from TRBV27 and TRBJ2-7; D remains ambiguous. The V gene's germline CDR1 is MNHEY and CDR2 SMNVEV (reference sequence). The CDR3 is made up of 16 amino acids. The germline V and J ends were trimmed by 6 bases and 2 bases, with 20 bases remaining between them. In DNA form, the CDR3 reads TGTGCCAGCAGCCCTTCCCGCGGCGTACTTACCTACGAGCAGTACTTC. Protein product: CASSPSRGVLTYEQYF.

This clone was counted once. This rearrangement joins TRBV11-2 to TRBJ2-7; D unresolved. Germline values: CDR1 SGHAT, CDR2 FQNNGV. The CDR3 is 15 residues long. Trimming took off 6 bases at V and 1 base at J, with 16 bases between the two ends. The CDR3 nucleotides read TGTGCCAGCAGTTATTCTGGGCCCGCTTCCTACGAGCAGTACTTC. Translation: CASSYSGPASYEQYF.

The chain links TRBV7-6 to TRBJ2-5; 7 nucleotides agree with TRBD1. The CDR3 has 14 residues. The J segment lost 2 bases and the V segment lost 2 bases, leaving 2 bases of the junction unmatched. Per germline, CDR1 SGHVS and CDR2 FNYEAQ. This CDR3 is CASSLWDRQETQYF. CDR3 DNA sequence: TGTGCCAGCAGCTTATGGGACAGACAAGAGACCCAGTACTTC.

This clone has just one count. The J gene is TRBJ2-3, the V gene TRBV5-6, with 8 nucleotides matching TRBD2. The CDR3 sequence is 17 residues long. V lost 1 base to trimming and J lost 2 bases; unmatched junction nucleotides: 9. Looked up from germline, CDR1 is SGHDT and CDR2 is YYEEEE. The CDR3 DNA follows: TGTGCCAGCAGCTTGTCCGGTAGCGGGAAGACCACAGATACGCAGTATTTT. Protein sequence: CASSLSGSGKTTDTQYF. The whole variable domain, remainder taken from reference TRBV5-6 and TRBJ2-3, is DAGVTQSPTHLIKTRGQQVTLRCSPKSGHDTVSWYQQALGQGPQFIFQYYEEEERQRGNFPDRFSGHQFPNYSSELNVNALLLGDSALYLCASSLSGSGKTTDTQYFGPGTRLTVL.

This clone was found a few times. This chain uses TRBV30 with TRBJ1-1, with D perhaps TRBD1 (6 bases). Deletions cut 3 bases from V and 9 bases from J, with 17 bases between. Germline-derived CDR1 and CDR2 are GTSNPN and SVGIG (reference sequence). The CDR3 length is 13 residues. The CDR3 sequence is CAWRETGPGQAFF. In DNA, the CDR3 is TGTGCCTGGAGGGAAACAGGGCCCGGCCAAGCTTTCTTT.

The chain uses TRBV7-9 and TRBJ2-5; D remains ambiguous. The CDR3 is made up of 13 amino acids. V was trimmed by 1 base and J by 4 bases, leaving 7 bases between them. Germline V gene lookup returns CDR1 SEHNR and CDR2 FQNEAQ (reference sequence). CDR3 loop: CASSLGSTETQYF. CDR3 DNA: TGTGCCAGCAGCTTAGGGAGTACAGAGACCCAGTACTTC.

The rearrangement uses TRBV7-9 and TRBJ1-1; D is ambiguous. The V gene's germline CDR1 is SEHNR and CDR2 FQNEAQ (reference sequence). This CDR3 is built from 16 residues. The V and J ends lost 1 base and 0 bases respectively, with 12 bases between them. The CDR3 is CASSLGSGFMNTEAFF. The CDR3 nucleotides read TGTGCCAGCAGCTTAGGGTCAGGCTTCATGAACACTGAAGCTTTCTTT.

This chain joins TRBV14 and TRBJ2-7, with D possibly being TRBD1 or TRBD2 (5 bases each). Germline V CDR1 and CDR2: SGHDN, FVKESK. The CDR3 is made up of 12 amino acids. The V and J ends lost 9 bases and 5 bases respectively, with 14 bases between them. As DNA, the CDR3 is TGTGCCAGTGGGGACGTTCGAAACGAGCAGTACTTC. Amino acids: CASGDVRNEQYF.

CDR3 residues: CASSVGQGAYEQYF. The CDR3 coding sequence is TGTGCCAGCAGTGTCGGACAGGGCGCCTACGAGCAGTACTTC. The rearrangement uses TRBV2 and TRBJ2-7, with TRBD1 matching 8 bases. Germline V CDR1 and CDR2: SNHLY, FYNNEI. The J segment lost 2 bases and the V segment lost 4 bases, leaving 4 bases of the junction unmatched. There are 14 residues in the CDR3.

The chain recombines TRBV4-1 with TRBJ2-7; D is ambiguous. Trimming cost V 0 bases and J 3 bases, with 6 bases left between them. Germline lookup yields CDR1 MGHRA and CDR2 YSYEKL. This CDR3 spans 13 amino acids. The CDR3 is CASSQDPVYEQYF. The DNA for the CDR3 is TGCGCCAGCAGCCAAGATCCAGTCTACGAGCAGTACTTC.

This clone was seen just once. V is TRBV5-6 and J is TRBJ1-1; the D gene is possibly TRBD1 (6 bases). Germline V gives CDR1 SGHDT, CDR2 YYEEEE. The CDR3 sequence is 13 residues long. V was trimmed by 4 bases and J by 3 bases, leaving 10 bases between them. In DNA, the CDR3 is TGTGCCAGCAGCGGAACAGGGCACACTGAAGCTTTCTTT. Amino acids: CASSGTGHTEAFF.

Concerning this clone itself: An end of the junction does not agree with germline; a read error may underlie this. The chain carries TRBV7-9 and TRBJ1-2; 7 nucleotides align to TRBD1. The CDR3 totals 16 residues. Looked up from germline, CDR1 is SEHNR and CDR2 is FQNEAQ (reference sequence). CDR3: CASSLARDSRNWGYTF. CDR3 nucleotide sequence: TGTGCCAGCAGCCTAGCCCGGGACAGCAGAAACTGGGGCTACACCTTC.

The chain joins TRBV19 to TRBJ2-7; unclear D gene. Trimming cost V 1 base and J 4 bases, with 14 bases left between them. The CDR3 covers 15 residues. Per germline, CDR1 LNHDA and CDR2 SQIVND (reference sequence). The CDR3 DNA follows: TGTGCCAGTAGTATAGTTGGGCTGGAGTCGTACGAGCAGTACTTC. Translated: CASSIVGLESYEQYF.

Remarks on this clone: The germline gene is not matched at one end of the junction; a read error may be the cause. The V and J genes are TRBV11-2 and TRBJ2-5; D remains unclear. This CDR3 has 12 amino acids. Germline CDR1 reads SGHAT; CDR2 reads FQNNGV. CDR3 bases: TGTGCCAGCAGCGACCACCAGGAGACCCAGTACTTC. As protein: CASSDHQETQYF. The full variable domain, its missing parts supplied by reference TRBV11-2 and TRBJ2-5, is EAGVAQSPRYKIIEKRQSVAFWCNPISGHATLYWYQQILGQGPKLLIQFQNNGVVDDSQLPKDRFSAERLKGVDSTLKIQPAKLEDSAVYLCASSDHQETQYFGPGTRLLVL.

The rearrangement joins TRBV27 to TRBJ2-1; the D gene is possibly TRBD1 (6 bases). The CDR3 spans 16 residues. V shed 6 bases and J shed 3 bases, with 18 bases lying between them. Looked up from germline, CDR1 is MNHEY and CDR2 is SMNVEV (reference sequence). This chain's CDR3 is CASSYSHGTIYNEQFF. For the CDR3, the DNA is TGTGCCAGCAGCTACTCTCACGGGACAATCTACAATGAGCAGTTCTTC.